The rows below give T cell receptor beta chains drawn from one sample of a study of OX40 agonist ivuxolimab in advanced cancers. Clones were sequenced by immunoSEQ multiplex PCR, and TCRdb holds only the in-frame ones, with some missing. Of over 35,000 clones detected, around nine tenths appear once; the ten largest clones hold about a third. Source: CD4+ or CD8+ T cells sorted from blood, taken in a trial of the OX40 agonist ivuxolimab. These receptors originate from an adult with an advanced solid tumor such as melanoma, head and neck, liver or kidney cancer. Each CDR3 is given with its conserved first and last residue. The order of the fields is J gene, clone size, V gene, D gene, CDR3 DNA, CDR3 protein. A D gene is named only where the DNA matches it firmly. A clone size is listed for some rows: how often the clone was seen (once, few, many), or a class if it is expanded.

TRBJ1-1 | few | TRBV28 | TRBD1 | TGTGCCAGCAGTGAACAGGGGAAGGCGAACACTGAAGCTTTCTTT | CASSEQGKANTEAFF
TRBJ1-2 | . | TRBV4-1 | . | TGCGCCAGCAGCCAGGGGGAAACCTATGGCTACACCTTC | CASSQGETYGYTF
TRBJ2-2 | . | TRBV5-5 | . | TGTGCCAGCAGCTTGGGGGGACAAACCACCGGGGAGCTGTTTTTT | CASSLGGQTTGELFF
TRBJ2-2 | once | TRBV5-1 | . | TGCGCCAGCAGCTTGGCCCCGGGGAGGACGGCGAACACCGGGGAGCTGTTTTTT | CASSLAPGRTANTGELFF
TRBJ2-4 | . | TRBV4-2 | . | TGTGCCAGCAGCCAAGTTCTAGACACCAAAAACATTCAGTACTTC | CASSQVLDTKNIQYF
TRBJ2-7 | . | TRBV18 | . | TGTGCCAGCACCGACAGAGTAATACCAAATGGATACGAGCAGTACTTC | CASTDRVIPNGYEQYF
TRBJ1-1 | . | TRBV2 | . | TGTGCCAGCAACAAAGGTTGGGGCACTGAAGCTTTCTTT | CASNKGWGTEAFF
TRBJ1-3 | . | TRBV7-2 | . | TGTGCCAGCAGCTTAGAACAGGGTGGCCTTGGAAACACCATATATTTT | CASSLEQGGLGNTIYF
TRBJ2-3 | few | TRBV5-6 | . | TGTGCCAGCAGACGGGACTTTACTAGCACAGATACGCAGTATTTT | CASRRDFTSTDTQYF
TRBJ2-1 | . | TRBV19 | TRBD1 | TGTGCCAGTAGTAAGATGGACAGGGGCTCCCGCTCCTACAATGAGCAGTTCTTC | CASSKMDRGSRSYNEQFF
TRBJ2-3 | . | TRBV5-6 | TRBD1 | TGTGCCAGCAGGTCTGGACAGGGGGCAGGAGATACGCAGTATTTT | CASRSGQGAGDTQYF
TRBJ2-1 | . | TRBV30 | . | TGTGCCTGGAGTGTGGGGCAGTTCTTC | CAWSVGQFF
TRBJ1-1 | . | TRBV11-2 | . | TGTGCCAGCAGCACAGACGGTTGGACTGAAGCTTTCTTT | CASSTDGWTEAFF
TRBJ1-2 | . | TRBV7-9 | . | TGTGCCAGCAGCTTAACGGCGGGGGGTAACTATGGCTACACCTTC | CASSLTAGGNYGYTF
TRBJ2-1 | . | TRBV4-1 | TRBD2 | TGCGCCAGCAGACCTCTAGCGGGAGGCCTCTCCTACAATGAGCAGTTCTTC | CASRPLAGGLSYNEQFF
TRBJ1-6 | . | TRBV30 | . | TGTGCCCTCATTAGGGGTCCGCATTCACCCCTCCACTTT | CALIRGPHSPLHF
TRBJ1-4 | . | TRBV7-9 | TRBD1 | TGTGCCAGCAGCTTAGCGGAGGGGGCGAGTGAAAAACTGTTTTTT | CASSLAEGASEKLFF
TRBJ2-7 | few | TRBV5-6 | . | TGTGCCAGCAGGTTCCGGGACGGCGAGCAGTACTTC | CASRFRDGEQYF
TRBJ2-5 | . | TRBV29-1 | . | TGCAGCGTTCAACAGGGAGGGGGTTGGGAGACCCAGTACTTC | CSVQQGGGWETQYF
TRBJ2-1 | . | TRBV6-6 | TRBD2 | TGTGCCAGCAGTTCGGCTAGCGGGCTTTACAATGAGCAGTTCTTC | CASSSASGLYNEQFF
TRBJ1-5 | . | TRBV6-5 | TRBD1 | TGTGCCAGCAGGACAGGGGATCAGCCCCAGCATTTT | CASRTGDQPQHF
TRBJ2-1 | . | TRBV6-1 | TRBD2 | TGTGCCAGCAGTGAGGGAGGGTCGAGCTCCTACAATGAGCAGTTCTTC | CASSEGGSSSYNEQFF
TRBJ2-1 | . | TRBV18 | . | TGTGCCAGCTCCCCAAGGGGGTACGATGAGCAGTTCTTC | CASSPRGYDEQFF
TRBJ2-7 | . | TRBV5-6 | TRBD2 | TGTGCCAGCAGCTGGACCCCCTTTTACGGTAGCGGGGGGACCTACGAGCAGTACTTC | CASSWTPFYGSGGTYEQYF
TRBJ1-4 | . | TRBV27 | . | TGTGCCAGCAGTTCCCTCGGGACAACTAATGAAAAACTGTTTTTT | CASSSLGTTNEKLFF
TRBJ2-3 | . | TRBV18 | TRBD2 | TGTGCCAGCTCACCACCGTCTGGGGGGGTCGATACGCAGTATTTT | CASSPPSGGVDTQYF
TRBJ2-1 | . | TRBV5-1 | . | TGCGCCAGCAGCTCGCTATGGGACCATGAGCAGTTCTTC | CASSSLWDHEQFF
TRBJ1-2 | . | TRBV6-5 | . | TGTGCCAGCAGTCGGACAGCTAACTATGGCTACACCTTC | CASSRTANYGYTF
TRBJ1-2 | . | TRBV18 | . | TGTGCCAGCTCACCTCAGGGTGGCTATGGCTACACCTTC | CASSPQGGYGYTF
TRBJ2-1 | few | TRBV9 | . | TGTGCCAGCAGCGTAGTCGGAGACCGCCCGGATGAGCAGTTCTTC | CASSVVGDRPDEQFF
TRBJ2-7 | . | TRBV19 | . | TGTGCCAGTAGTATCCAGGACAGATCCCACGAGCAGTACTTC | CASSIQDRSHEQYF
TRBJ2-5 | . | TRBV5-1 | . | TGCGCCAGCAGCTTGGTTGGCCAAGAGACCCAGTACTTC | CASSLVGQETQYF
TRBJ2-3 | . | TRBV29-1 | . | TGCAGCCAAGAGGGACAGAACGGGGGTACGCAGTATTTT | CSQEGQNGGTQYF
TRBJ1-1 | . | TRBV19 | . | TGTGCCAGTGAGGGGGGGACAAAGAAGAACACTGAAGCTTTCTTT | CASEGGTKKNTEAFF
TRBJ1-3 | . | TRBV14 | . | TGTGCCAGCAGCCAAGTTGGGGGCGGAAACACCATATATTTT | CASSQVGGGNTIYF
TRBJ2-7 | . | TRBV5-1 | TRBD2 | TGCGCCAGCCAATTAGCGGGAGGGTGGAACGAGCAGTACTTC | CASQLAGGWNEQYF
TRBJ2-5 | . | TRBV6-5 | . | TGTGCCAGCAGCCCGGACTCACGACAGACCCAGTACTTC | CASSPDSRQTQYF
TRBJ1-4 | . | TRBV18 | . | TGTGCCAGCTCACCAAGGACTGCAACTAATGAAAAACTGTTTTTT | CASSPRTATNEKLFF
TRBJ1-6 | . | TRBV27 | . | TGTGCCAGCAGTTCGGGGGACCCTCGGTCACCCCTCCACTTT | CASSSGDPRSPLHF
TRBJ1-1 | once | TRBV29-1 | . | TGCAGCGGTGGGGCGGGGAACACTGAAGCTTTCTTT | CSGGAGNTEAFF
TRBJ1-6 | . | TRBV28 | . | TGTGCCAGCAGTTCCGACAGCAATTCACCCCTCCACTTT | CASSSDSNSPLHF
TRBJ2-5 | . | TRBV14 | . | TGTGCCAGCAGCCAAGCGACAATCTTCCAAGAGACCCAGTACTTC | CASSQATIFQETQYF
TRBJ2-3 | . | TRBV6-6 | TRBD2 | TGTGCCAGCAGTTACGTGGTAGCGGGGACAGATACGCAGTATTTT | CASSYVVAGTDTQYF
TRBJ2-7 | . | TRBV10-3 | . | TGTGCCATTTCCCGGGCCGAAACCTACGAGCAGTACTTC | CAISRAETYEQYF
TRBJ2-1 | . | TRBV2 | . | TGTGCCTCCAAGAAGGGCCCTAACAATGAGCAGTTCTTC | CASKKGPNNEQFF
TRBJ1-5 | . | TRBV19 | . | TGTGCCAGTAGTATTCATTATAGCAATCAGCCCCAGCATTTT | CASSIHYSNQPQHF
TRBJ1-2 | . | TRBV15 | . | TGTGCCACCAGCAGAGACCAGGGCCCCACTAACTATGGCTACACCTTC | CATSRDQGPTNYGYTF
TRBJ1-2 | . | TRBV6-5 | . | TGTGCCAGCAGTAGACAGAACTATGGCTACACCTTC | CASSRQNYGYTF
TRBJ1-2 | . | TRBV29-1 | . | TGCAGCGTTGTAGGGGGGAACGCTAACTATGGCTACACCTTC | CSVVGGNANYGYTF
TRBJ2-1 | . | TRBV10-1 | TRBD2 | TGCGCCAGCAAAACCGGGACTAGTAGCGATGAGCAGTTCTTC | CASKTGTSSDEQFF
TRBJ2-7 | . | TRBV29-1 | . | TGCAGCGTTGACCTTCCAGGAGGCTACGAGCAGTACTTC | CSVDLPGGYEQYF
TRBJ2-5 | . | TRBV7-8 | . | TGTGCCAGCAGCCCCACCCGTCAACAAGAGACCCAGTACTTC | CASSPTRQQETQYF
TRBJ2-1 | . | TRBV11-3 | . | TGTGCCAGCAGCTTTTTCCAGGAGGACAATGAGCAGTTCTTC | CASSFFQEDNEQFF
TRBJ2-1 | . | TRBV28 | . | TGTGCCAGCGACTCACGGGGCACTCGTGATGAGCAGTTCTTC | CASDSRGTRDEQFF
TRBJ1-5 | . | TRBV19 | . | TGTGCCAGTAGTCAGGGGCTGGGCAATCAGCCCCAGCATTTT | CASSQGLGNQPQHF
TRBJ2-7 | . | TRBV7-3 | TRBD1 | TGTGCCAGCAGCACCGACAGGGAGATCTCCTACGAGCAGTACTTC | CASSTDREISYEQYF
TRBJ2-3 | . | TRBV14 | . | TGTGCCAGCAGCCAAGATAAACAGGGAGGTGAGGATACGCAGTATTTT | CASSQDKQGGEDTQYF